This T cell receptor beta chain was identified during a study of T-cell reconstitution after alpha-beta-depleted transplantation in children. TCRbeta library preparation incorporated unique molecular identifiers. MiXCR was run by TCRdb on the PCR reads, yielding one entry per CDR3 protein. The sample consists of 200,000 to 300,000 distinct CDR3 sequences, 9.5% to 15% of them appearing once. This clonotype was recorded many times. This specimen consisted of PBMCs from the stem cell graft donor, obtained from the stem cell graft. The origin of this receptor is a human donor who donated a stem cell graft to a child with acute lymphoblastic leukemia.

This CDR3 reads CSASDGGISYNEQFF. The CDR3 nucleotides are TGCAGTGCTAGTGACGGGGGTATCTCCTACAATGAGCAGTTCTTC. The chain links TRBV20-1 to TRBJ2-1; a weak D match, TRBD2 (6 bases). The CDR3 runs 15 residues. Germline assignment: CDR1 DFQATT and CDR2 SNEGSKA (reference sequence). V was clipped by 3 bases and J by 0 bases, with 12 bases between them.